This T cell receptor (beta chain) comes out of a study of blood T cells in healthy people across ages. Using a J-beta primer mix together with a sample-barcoded 5' primer, a second PCR was run for roughly 7 to 12 cycles. TCRdb ran MiXCR on the 5' RACE reads and lists one entry per CDR3 protein. The profile shows about 830,000 distinct CDR3 sequences, about 62% of them singletons. Sequenced sample: blood. This sequence originates from a man aged 25 to 40 in good health.

CDR3 sequence reads: CASSLDRGSTDTQFF. The CDR3 nucleotides are TGTGCCAGCAGCTTAGACAGGGGGAGCACAGATACGCAGTTCTTC. The chain employs TRBV7-2 and TRBJ2-1, with TRBD1 matching over 8 bases. Germline CDR1 is SGHTA and CDR2 is FQGNSA. Unmatched junction bases numbered 11, after V lost 1 base and J lost 12 bases. The CDR3 contains 15 residues.